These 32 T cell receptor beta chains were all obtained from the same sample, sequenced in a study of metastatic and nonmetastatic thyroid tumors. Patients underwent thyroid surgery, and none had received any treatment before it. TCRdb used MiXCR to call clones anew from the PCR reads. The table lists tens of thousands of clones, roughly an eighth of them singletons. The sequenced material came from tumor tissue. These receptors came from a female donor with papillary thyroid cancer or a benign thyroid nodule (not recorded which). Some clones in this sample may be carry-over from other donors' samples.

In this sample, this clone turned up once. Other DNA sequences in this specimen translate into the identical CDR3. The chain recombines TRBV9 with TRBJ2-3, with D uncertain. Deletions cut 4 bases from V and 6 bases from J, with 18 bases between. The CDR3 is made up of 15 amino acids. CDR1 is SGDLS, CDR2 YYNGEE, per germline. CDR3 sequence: CASSPWALNTDTQYF. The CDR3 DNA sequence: TGTGCCAGCAGCCCCTGGGCGCTTAACACGGATACGCAGTATTTT. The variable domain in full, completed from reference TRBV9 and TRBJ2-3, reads DSGVTQTPKHLITATGQRVTLRCSPRSGDLSVYWYQQSLDQGLQFLIQYYNGEERAKGNILERFSAQQFPDLHSELNLSSLELGDSALYFCASSPWALNTDTQYFGPGTRLTVL.

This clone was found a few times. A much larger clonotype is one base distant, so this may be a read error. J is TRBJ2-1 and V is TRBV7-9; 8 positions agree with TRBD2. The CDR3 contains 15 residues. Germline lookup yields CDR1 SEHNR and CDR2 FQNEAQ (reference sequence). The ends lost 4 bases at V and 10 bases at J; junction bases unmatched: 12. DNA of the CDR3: TGTGCCAGCAGCTCTGCGGTGGTAAGCGGGAGCGAGCAGTTCTTC. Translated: CASSSAVVSGSEQFF.

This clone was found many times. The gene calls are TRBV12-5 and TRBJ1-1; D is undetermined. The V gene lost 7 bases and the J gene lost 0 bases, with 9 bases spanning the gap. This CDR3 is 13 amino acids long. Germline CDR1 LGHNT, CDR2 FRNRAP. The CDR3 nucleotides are TGTGCTAGTGCTGCATACATGAACACTGAAGCTTTCTTT. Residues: CASAAYMNTEAFF.

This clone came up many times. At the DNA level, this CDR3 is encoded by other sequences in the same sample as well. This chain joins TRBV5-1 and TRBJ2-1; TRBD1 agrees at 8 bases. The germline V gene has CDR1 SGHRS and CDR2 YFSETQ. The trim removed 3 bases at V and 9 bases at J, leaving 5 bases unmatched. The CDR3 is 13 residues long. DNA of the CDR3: TGCGCCAGCAGCTCGGGACAGGCCGGTGAGCAGTTCTTC. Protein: CASSSGQAGEQFF.

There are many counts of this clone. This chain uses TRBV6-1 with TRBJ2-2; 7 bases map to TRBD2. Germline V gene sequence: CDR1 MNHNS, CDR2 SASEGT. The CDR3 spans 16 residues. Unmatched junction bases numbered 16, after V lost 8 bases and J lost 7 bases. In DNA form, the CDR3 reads TGTGCCAGCCGAGGGGTCAGGACCTGGGAGGGCGGGGAGCTGTTTTTT. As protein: CASRGVRTWEGGELFF.

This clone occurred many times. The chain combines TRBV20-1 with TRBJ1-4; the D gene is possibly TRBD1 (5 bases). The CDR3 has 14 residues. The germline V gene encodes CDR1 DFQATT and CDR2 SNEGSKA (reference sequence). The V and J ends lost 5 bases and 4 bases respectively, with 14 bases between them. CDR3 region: CSAFKTDVNEKLFF. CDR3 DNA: TGCAGTGCTTTCAAGACAGATGTTAATGAAAAACTGTTTTTT.

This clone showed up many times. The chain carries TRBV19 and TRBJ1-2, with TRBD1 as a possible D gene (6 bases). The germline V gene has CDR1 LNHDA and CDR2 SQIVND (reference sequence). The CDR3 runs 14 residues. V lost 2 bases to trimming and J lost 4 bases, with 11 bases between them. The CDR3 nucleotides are TGTGCCAGTAGTATAATAGGGGGAGCCTATGGCTACACCTTC. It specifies CASSIIGGAYGYTF.

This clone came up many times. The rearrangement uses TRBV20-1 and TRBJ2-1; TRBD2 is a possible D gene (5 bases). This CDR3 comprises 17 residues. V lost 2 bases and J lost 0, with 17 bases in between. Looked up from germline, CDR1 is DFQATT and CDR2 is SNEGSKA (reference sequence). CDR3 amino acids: CSARKDWFGISYNEQFF. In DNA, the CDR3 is TGCAGTGCTAGAAAGGATTGGTTCGGGATCTCCTACAATGAGCAGTTCTTC.

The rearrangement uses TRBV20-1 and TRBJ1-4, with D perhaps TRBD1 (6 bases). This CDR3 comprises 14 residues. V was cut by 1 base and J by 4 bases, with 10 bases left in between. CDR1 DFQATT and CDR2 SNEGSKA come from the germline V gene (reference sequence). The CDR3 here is CSARGGGYNEKLFF. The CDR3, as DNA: TGCAGTGCTAGAGGGGGGGGCTATAATGAAAAACTGTTTTTT.

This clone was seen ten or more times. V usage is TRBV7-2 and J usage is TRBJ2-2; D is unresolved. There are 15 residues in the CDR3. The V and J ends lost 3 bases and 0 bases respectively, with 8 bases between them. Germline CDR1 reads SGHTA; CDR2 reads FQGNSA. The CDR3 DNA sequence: TGTGCCAGCAGCTTCGGATCGGCGAACACCGGGGAGCTGTTTTTT. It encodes CASSFGSANTGELFF.

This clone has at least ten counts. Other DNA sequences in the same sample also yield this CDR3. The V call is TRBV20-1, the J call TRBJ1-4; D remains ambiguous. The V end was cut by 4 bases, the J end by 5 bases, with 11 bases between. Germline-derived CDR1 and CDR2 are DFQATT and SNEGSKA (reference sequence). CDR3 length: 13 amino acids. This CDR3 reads CSATQGPNEKLFF. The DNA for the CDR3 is TGCAGTGCTACCCAAGGGCCCAATGAAAAACTGTTTTTT.

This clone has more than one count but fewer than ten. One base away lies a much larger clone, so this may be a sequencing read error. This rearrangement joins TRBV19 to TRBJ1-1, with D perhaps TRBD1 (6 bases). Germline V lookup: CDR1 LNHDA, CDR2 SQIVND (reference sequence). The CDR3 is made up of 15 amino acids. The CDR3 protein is CASTKGFDRLTETFF. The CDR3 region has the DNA TGTGCCAGTACTAAAGGTTTCGACAGGTTGACTGAAACTTTCTTT.

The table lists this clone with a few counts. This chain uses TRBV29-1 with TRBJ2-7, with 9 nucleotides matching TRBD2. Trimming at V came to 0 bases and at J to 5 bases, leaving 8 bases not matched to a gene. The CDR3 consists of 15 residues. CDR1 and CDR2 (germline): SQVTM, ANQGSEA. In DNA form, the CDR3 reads TGCAGCGTTGAAGAGGCGGCGGGAGGGCCTCACGAGCAGTACTTC. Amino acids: CSVEEAAGGPHEQYF.

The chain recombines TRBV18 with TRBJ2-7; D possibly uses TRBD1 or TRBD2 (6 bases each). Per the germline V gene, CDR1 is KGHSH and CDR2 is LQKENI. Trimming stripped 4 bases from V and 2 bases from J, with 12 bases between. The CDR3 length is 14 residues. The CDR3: CASSRGAQTYEQYF. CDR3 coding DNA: TGTGCCAGCTCACGGGGGGCGCAAACCTACGAGCAGTACTTC. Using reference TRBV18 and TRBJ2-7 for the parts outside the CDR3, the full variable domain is NAGVMQNPRHLVRRRGQEARLRCSPMKGHSHVYWYRQLPEEGLKFMVYLQKENIIDESGMPKERFSAEFPKEGPSILRIQQVVRGDSAAYFCASSRGAQTYEQYFGPGTRLTVT.

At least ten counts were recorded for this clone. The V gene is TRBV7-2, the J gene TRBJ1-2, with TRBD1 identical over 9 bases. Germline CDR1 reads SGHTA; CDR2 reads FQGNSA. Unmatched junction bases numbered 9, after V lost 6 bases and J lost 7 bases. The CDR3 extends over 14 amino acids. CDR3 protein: CASRQTQGASGYTF. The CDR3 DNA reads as TGTGCCAGCAGACAAACACAGGGGGCAAGTGGCTACACCTTC.

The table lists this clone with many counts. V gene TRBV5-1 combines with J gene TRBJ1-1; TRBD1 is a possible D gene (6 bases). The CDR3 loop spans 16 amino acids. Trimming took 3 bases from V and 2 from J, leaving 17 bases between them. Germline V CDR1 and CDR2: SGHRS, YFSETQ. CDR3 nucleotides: TGCGCCAGCAGCTCGATTTCGGGACAAATAAACACTGAAGCTTTCTTT. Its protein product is CASSSISGQINTEAFF.

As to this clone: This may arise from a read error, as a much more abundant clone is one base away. The CDR3 here is CSSSKWDGEYEQYF. The CDR3 bases are TGTTCCAGTAGTAAATGGGACGGTGAATACGAGCAGTACTTC. The V and J genes are TRBV19 and TRBJ2-7; D possibly uses TRBD1 or TRBD2 (5 bases each). Germline CDR1 reads LNHDA; CDR2 reads SQIVND (reference sequence). The CDR3 has 14 residues.

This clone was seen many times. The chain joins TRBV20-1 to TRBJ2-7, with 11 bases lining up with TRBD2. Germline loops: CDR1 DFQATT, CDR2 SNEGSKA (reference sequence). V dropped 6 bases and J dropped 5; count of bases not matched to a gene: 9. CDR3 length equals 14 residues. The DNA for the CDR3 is TGCAGTGCCGATAGCGGGAGGGCCATACACGAGCAGTACTTC. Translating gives CSADSGRAIHEQYF.

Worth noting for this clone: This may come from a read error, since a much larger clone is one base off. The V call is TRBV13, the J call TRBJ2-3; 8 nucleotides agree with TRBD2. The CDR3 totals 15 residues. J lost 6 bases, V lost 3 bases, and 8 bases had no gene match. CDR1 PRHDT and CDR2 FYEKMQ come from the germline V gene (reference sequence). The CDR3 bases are TGTGCCAGCAGCTTTCCGGGAGGGTCGGGGGATACGCAGTATTTT. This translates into CASSFPGGSGDTQYF.

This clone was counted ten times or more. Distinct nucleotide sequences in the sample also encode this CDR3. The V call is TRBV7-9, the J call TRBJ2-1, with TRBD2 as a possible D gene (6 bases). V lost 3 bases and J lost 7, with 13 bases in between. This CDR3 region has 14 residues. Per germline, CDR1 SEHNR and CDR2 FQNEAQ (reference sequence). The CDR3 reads CASSFLARGNEQFF. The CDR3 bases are TGTGCCAGCAGCTTTCTAGCCCGGGGGAATGAGCAGTTCTTC.

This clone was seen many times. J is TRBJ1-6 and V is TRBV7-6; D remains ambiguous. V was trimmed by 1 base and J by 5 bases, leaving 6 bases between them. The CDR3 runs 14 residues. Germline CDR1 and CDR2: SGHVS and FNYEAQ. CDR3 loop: CASSLGGNNSPLHF. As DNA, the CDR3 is TGTGCCAGCAGCTTAGGAGGGAATAATTCACCCCTCCACTTT.

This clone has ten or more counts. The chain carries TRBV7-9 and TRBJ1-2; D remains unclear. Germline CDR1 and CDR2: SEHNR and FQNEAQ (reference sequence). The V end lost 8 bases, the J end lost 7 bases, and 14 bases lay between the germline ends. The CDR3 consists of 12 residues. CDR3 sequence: CASGDPRVGYTF. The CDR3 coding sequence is TGTGCCAGCGGGGATCCTAGGGTTGGCTACACCTTC.

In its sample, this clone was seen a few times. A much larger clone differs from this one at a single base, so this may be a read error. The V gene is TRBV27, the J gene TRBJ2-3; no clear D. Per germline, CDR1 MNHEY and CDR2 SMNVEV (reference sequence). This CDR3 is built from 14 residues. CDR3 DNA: TGTGCCAGCAGTTTGGGCATAAGCACAGATACGCGGTATTTT. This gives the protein CASSLGISTDTRYF.

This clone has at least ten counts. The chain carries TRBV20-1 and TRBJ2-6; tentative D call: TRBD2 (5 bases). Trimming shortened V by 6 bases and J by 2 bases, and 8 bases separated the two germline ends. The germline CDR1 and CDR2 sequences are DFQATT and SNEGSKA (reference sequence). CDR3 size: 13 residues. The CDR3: CSAWTAGANVLTF. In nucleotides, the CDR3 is TGCAGTGCCTGGACTGCTGGGGCCAACGTCCTGACTTTC.

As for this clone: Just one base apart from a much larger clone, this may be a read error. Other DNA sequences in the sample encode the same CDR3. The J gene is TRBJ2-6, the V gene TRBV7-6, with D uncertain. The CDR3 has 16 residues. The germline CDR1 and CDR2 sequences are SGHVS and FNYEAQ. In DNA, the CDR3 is TGTGCCAGCAGCTTATCTGGGATCCCTGGTGCCAACGTCCTGACTTTC. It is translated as CASSLSGIPGANVLTF.

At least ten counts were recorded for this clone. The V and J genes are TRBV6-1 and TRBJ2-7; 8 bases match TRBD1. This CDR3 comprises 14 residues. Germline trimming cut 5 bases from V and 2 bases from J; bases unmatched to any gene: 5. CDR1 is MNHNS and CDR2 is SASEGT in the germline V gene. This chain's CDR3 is CASSSDRGAYEQYF. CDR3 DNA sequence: TGTGCCAGCAGTTCCGACAGGGGTGCCTACGAGCAGTACTTC.

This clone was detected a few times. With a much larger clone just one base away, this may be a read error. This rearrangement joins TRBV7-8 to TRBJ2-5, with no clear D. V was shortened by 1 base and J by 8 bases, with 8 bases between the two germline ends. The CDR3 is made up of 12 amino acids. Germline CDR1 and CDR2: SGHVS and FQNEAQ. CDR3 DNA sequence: TGTGCCAGCAGCTTAGAGAGAGATACCCAGTACTTC. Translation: CASSLERDTQYF.

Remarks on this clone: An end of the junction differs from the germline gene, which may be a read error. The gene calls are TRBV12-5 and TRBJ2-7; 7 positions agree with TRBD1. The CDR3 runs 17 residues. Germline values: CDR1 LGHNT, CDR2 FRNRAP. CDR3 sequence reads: CASGATSVTGISYEQYF. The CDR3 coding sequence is TGTGCCAGTGGTGCAACCTCCGTGACAGGGATTTCCTACGAGCAGTACTTC.

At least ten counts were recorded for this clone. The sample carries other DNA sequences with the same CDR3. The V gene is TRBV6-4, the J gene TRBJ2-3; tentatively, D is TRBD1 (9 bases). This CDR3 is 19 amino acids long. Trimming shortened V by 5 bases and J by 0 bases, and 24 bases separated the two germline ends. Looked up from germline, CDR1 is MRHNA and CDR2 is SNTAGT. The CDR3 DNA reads TGTGCCAGCAGTCCCGGGACAGGGCTAGCGGGCTTTAGCACAGATACGCAGTATTTT. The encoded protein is CASSPGTGLAGFSTDTQYF.

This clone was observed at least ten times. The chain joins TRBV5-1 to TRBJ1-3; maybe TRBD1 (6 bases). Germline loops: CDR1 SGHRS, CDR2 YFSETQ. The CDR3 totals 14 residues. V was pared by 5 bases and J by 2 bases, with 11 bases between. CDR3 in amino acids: CASSFGDTGNTIYF. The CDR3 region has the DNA TGCGCCAGCAGTTTCGGGGACACTGGAAACACCATATATTTT.

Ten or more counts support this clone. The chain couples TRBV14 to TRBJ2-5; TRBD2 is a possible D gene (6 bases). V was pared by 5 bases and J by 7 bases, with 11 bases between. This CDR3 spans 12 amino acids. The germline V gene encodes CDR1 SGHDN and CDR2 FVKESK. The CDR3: CASSTLGGTQYF. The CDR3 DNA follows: TGTGCCAGCAGCACTCTGGGGGGGACCCAGTACTTC.

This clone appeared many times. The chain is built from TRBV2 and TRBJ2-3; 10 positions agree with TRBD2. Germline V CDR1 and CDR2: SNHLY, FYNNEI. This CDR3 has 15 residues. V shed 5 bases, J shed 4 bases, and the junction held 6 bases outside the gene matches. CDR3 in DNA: TGTGCCAGCAGTAGCGGGAGGGGGTTGGCAGATACGCAGTATTTT. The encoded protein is CASSSGRGLADTQYF.